This TCR beta chain was sequenced during a study of blood T cell repertoires in COVID-19. This CDR3 contains 14 residues. Germline CDR1 and CDR2: SGHAT and FQNNGV. V was cut by 6 bases and J by 2 bases, with 10 bases left in between. Sequencing used immunoSEQ multiplex PCR; TCRdb keeps in-frame clones, though not all of them. The table includes under 250,000 clones, 89% detected once. Sequencing was performed on PBMCs or T cells enriched from blood (not recorded which). The rearrangement links TRBV11-2 to TRBJ1-4, with D hard to call. This sequence was found in a woman aged 25 to 39 with acute COVID-19. In DNA form, the CDR3 reads TGTGCCAGCAGGTCGGGAAGGACTAATGAAAAACTGTTTTTT. It specifies CASRSGRTNEKLFF.